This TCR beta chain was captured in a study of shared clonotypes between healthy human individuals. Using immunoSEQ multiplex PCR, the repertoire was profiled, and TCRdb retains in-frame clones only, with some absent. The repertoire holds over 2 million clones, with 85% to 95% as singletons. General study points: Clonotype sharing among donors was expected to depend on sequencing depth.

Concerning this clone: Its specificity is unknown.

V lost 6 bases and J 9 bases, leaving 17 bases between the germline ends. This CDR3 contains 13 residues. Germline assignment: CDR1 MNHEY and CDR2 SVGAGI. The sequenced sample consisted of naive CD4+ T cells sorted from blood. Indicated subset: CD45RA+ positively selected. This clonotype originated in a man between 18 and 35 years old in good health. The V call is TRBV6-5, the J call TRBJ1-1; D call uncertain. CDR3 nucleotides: TGTGCCAGCAGGAGTAATATGGGGAGCCAAGCTTTCTTT. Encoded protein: CASRSNMGSQAFF.